This is a list of T cell receptor beta chains from one sample in a study of blood T cell repertoires in COVID-19. Generated by immunoSEQ multiplex PCR, the TCRdb table keeps only in-frame clones and is missing some. The sample records 300,000 to 450,000 clones, about 90% being singletons. Sequencing input: PBMCs or T cells enriched from blood (not recorded which). The receptors were sampled from a woman younger than 45 who had recovered from COVID-19. CDR3s include the opening cysteine and the closing phenylalanine or tryptophan. A D gene is named only where the DNA matches it firmly. Clone size is shown for a subset of rows, as once, few, many or a class of expanded clone.

d_gene,len,abundance,j_gene,v_gene,CDR3nt,CDR3aa
.,15,.,TRBJ2-1,TRBV5-1,TGCGCCAGCAGGAGCGTCCCAGGGGATTACAATGAGCAGTTCTTC,CASRSVPGDYNEQFF
TRBD2,11,.,TRBJ2-7,TRBV2,TGTGCCAGTAGCGGGACCTACGAGCAGTACTTC,CASSGTYEQYF
TRBD1,15,.,TRBJ2-7,TRBV19,TGTGCCAGTAGTCCAGGGGGACAGGGGGCAAACGAGCAGTACTTC,CASSPGGQGANEQYF
.,14,.,TRBJ1-6,TRBV27,TGTGCCAGCAGTTTGGGGGCAGGCTTCGGGGCCCTCCACTTT,CASSLGAGFGALHF
.,14,.,TRBJ1-1,TRBV28,TGTGCCAGCAGCCCGGGGGGGCAGGGCACTGAAGCTTTCTTT,CASSPGGQGTEAFF
.,13,.,TRBJ1-3,TRBV12-3/TRBV12-4,TGTGCCAGCAGGAACAGGGCTGGAAACACCATATATTTT,CASRNRAGNTIYF
.,12,.,TRBJ2-3,TRBV28,TGTGCCAGCAGTTTACCGGGAGATACGCAGTATTTT,CASSLPGDTQYF
.,14,.,TRBJ1-5,TRBV9,TGTGCCAGCAGCCCATCAGGGGCCAATCAGCCCCAGCATTTT,CASSPSGANQPQHF
.,12,.,TRBJ1-2,TRBV9,TGTGCCAGCAGCGAACAGGGATCTGGCTACACCTTC,CASSEQGSGYTF
.,15,.,TRBJ1-3,TRBV5-6,TGTGCCAGCATTTCCGCCGGGAGCTCTGGAAACACCATATATTTT,CASISAGSSGNTIYF
.,15,.,TRBJ2-4,TRBV7-2,TGTGCCAGCAGCTCCGGACTTCTAGCCAAAAACATTCAGTACTTC,CASSSGLLAKNIQYF
.,13,.,TRBJ1-2,TRBV24-1,TGTGCCACCAGTGCCGACAGTTGGACGGGCTACACCTTC,CATSADSWTGYTF
TRBD1,14,once,TRBJ2-5,TRBV5-1,TGCGCCAGCAGCTCCAGACAGGGACAAGAGACCCAGTACTTC,CASSSRQGQETQYF
TRBD2,14,.,TRBJ2-7,TRBV2,TGTGCCAGCAGCGAAAGCGGGGGGTTCTACGAGCAGTACTTC,CASSESGGFYEQYF
TRBD1,15,.,TRBJ1-2,TRBV28,TGTGCCAGCAGTTTACGACAGGGATGGAGCTATGGCTACACCTTC,CASSLRQGWSYGYTF
.,15,.,TRBJ1-5,TRBV6-5,TGTGCCAGCCAAGGACTAGACCTTAGCAATCAGCCCCAGCATTTT,CASQGLDLSNQPQHF
.,13,.,TRBJ1-5,TRBV28,TGTGCCAGCAGTTTAGGAGACAGCCAGCCCCAGCATTTT,CASSLGDSQPQHF
.,11,.,TRBJ1-2,TRBV7-4,TGTGATAGGGGTTGTAGCTATGGCTACACCTTC,CDRGCSYGYTF
.,13,.,TRBJ2-3,TRBV19,TGTGCCAGTAGTAGGCTAGCGTCAGATACGCAGTATTTT,CASSRLASDTQYF
.,14,.,TRBJ1-2,TRBV6-1,TGTGCCAGCAGTGAAGTTCAGATCAACTATGGCTACACCTTC,CASSEVQINYGYTF
TRBD2,13,.,TRBJ2-7,TRBV10-2,TGCGCCAGCAGTGACGGGGGGGGCTACGAGCAGTACTTC,CASSDGGGYEQYF
TRBD1,18,.,TRBJ2-6,TRBV9,TGTGCCAGCAGCGACCGGGACAGGGGGCGCTTAGGGGCCAACGTCCTGACTTTC,CASSDRDRGRLGANVLTF
TRBD1,18,.,TRBJ2-3,TRBV7-6,TGTGCCAGCAGCTTAGGCTATAGACAGGGGCGGACGAAATATACGCAGTATTTT,CASSLGYRQGRTKYTQYF
TRBD2,16,.,TRBJ2-2,TRBV7-2,TGTGCCAGCAGCTCCTTGCCTAGCGGGAACACCGGGGAGCTGTTTTTT,CASSSLPSGNTGELFF
.,12,.,TRBJ2-7,TRBV7-8,TGTGCCAGCAGCTTAGCCAGGGGCGAGCAGTACTTC,CASSLARGEQYF
TRBD1,14,.,TRBJ1-6,TRBV28,TGTGCCAGCAGGGAGGACAGGGGCTTCGGACCCCTCCACTTT,CASREDRGFGPLHF
.,14,.,TRBJ1-1,TRBV6-2/TRBV6-3,TGTGCCAGCAGTTACACAGGGTATGGAACTGAAGCTTTCTTT,CASSYTGYGTEAFF
TRBD1,15,.,TRBJ1-2,TRBV5-1,TGCGCCAGCAGCGGGGGACAGGGGAACGGCTATGGCTACACCTTC,CASSGGQGNGYGYTF
.,15,.,TRBJ1-1,TRBV5-1,TGCGCCAGCAGCTTGGAACAGCCCTTAGGCACTGAAGCTTTCTTT,CASSLEQPLGTEAFF
TRBD1,15,.,TRBJ2-3,TRBV7-9,TGTGCCAGCAGCGCCCGGGACAGGGTCCCAGATACGCAGTATTTT,CASSARDRVPDTQYF
TRBD2,18,.,TRBJ2-7,TRBV18,TGTGCCAGCTCACAACCGGGACTAGCGGGGGGGGACTCCTACGAGCAGTACTTC,CASSQPGLAGGDSYEQYF
TRBD1,15,.,TRBJ1-2,TRBV3-1/TRBV3-2,TGTGCCAGCAGCCAATTGGACAGGGGTTTAGAAGGCTACACCTTC,CASSQLDRGLEGYTF
TRBD1,14,.,TRBJ2-7,TRBV7-9,TGTGCCAGCAGCTTGATGACAGGGTTCGACGAGCAGTACTTC,CASSLMTGFDEQYF
TRBD1,14,.,TRBJ1-2,TRBV5-1,TGCGCCAGCAGCTTGGAACAGGGGAACTATGGCTACACCTTC,CASSLEQGNYGYTF
.,15,.,TRBJ2-1,TRBV5-1,TGCGCCAGCAGCGAAGGGACAAGCTCCTACAATGAGCAGTTCTTC,CASSEGTSSYNEQFF
.,17,.,TRBJ1-1,TRBV7-9,TGTGCCAGCAGTACAACTATCCTGGCACGGAAGAACACTGAAGCTTTCTTT,CASSTTILARKNTEAFF
.,14,.,TRBJ2-5,TRBV29-1,TGCAGCGTTGAAGGGACAGCGATCCAAGAGACCCAGTACTTC,CSVEGTAIQETQYF
.,13,.,TRBJ2-1,TRBV29-1,TGCAGCGTTGAAGATGGAGCAGACGATGAGCAGTTCTTC,CSVEDGADDEQFF
TRBD1,14,.,TRBJ2-5,TRBV2,TGTGCCAGCAGTGATCAGGGGGCTGCTGAGACCCAGTACTTC,CASSDQGAAETQYF
.,13,.,TRBJ2-3,TRBV29-1,TGCAGCGTTTTCAGCAGGGCCACAGATACGCAGTATTTT,CSVFSRATDTQYF
.,15,.,TRBJ1-6,TRBV28,TGTGCCAGCAGTTTTTCCCAGGGGCGCAATTCACCCCTCCACTTT,CASSFSQGRNSPLHF
.,12,.,TRBJ1-1,TRBV5-4,TGTGCCAGCAGCTTGGCCCTGGCAGAAGCTTTCTTT,CASSLALAEAFF
TRBD1,11,.,TRBJ2-1,TRBV2,TGTGCCACCCGAAGACCGGGACAGGGCATCTTC,CATRRPGQGIF
.,13,once,TRBJ2-3,TRBV29-1,TGCAGCGTTGGCCGGTCGGTAACAGATACGCAGTATTTT,CSVGRSVTDTQYF
.,14,.,TRBJ1-1,TRBV24-1,TGTGCCACCAGCTTAGGACATTTGAACACTGAAGCTTTCTTT,CATSLGHLNTEAFF
.,15,.,TRBJ2-1,TRBV5-8,TGTGCCAGCAGCTTGGGACAGACAGCGTTGAGGGAGCAGTTCTTC,CASSLGQTALREQFF
.,9,.,TRBJ2-7,TRBV10-1,TGCGCCAGCACGGGCGAGCAGTACTTC,CASTGEQYF
.,14,.,TRBJ2-3,TRBV5-1,TGCGCCAGCGGGGGAGAGCGGGCCGTAGATACGCAGTATTTT,CASGGERAVDTQYF
.,14,.,TRBJ2-5,TRBV4-3,TGCGCCAGCAGCCAAGGGGGCAGGGAAGAGACCCAGTACTTC,CASSQGGREETQYF
TRBD2,16,once,TRBJ2-1,TRBV3-1/TRBV3-2,TGTGCCAGCAGCCAAGATCTTCTAGCGGGGGGTAGTGAGCAGTTCTTC,CASSQDLLAGGSEQFF